A single sample is the source of the 20 T cell receptor beta chains below, sequenced in a study of cytomegalovirus exposure and HLA in healthy donors. The PCR contained 60 Vbeta and 13 Jbeta primers. Measured with immunoSEQ multiplex PCR; TCRdb has only the in-frame clones, and not every one. The data hold about 160,000 clones, with roughly 82% observed a single time. Material for sequencing was PBMCs. These receptors all come from a man aged 45-60 years in good health and CMV-seropositive.

The chain has TRBV28 and TRBJ1-2, with 8 bases that match TRBD1. CDR3 size: 14 residues. The V gene end was trimmed by 4 bases and the J gene end by 7 bases; junction bases not matched to a gene: 8. Per the germline V gene, CDR1 is MDHEN and CDR2 is SYDVKM. The CDR3 spells CASSSGGVGTGYTF. CDR3 in DNA: TGTGCCAGCAGTTCAGGGGGCGTCGGAACTGGCTACACCTTC.

The V and J genes are TRBV6-6 and TRBJ1-4; 8 nucleotides align to TRBD1. From germline, CDR1 is MNHNY and CDR2 SVGAGI (reference sequence). The CDR3 is 16 amino acids. The J segment lost 2 bases and the V segment lost 4 bases, leaving 6 bases of the junction unmatched. CDR3 bases: TGTGCCAGCAGTTTTCCTCAGGGGGCGACTAATGAAAAACTGTTTTTT. Translation: CASSFPQGATNEKLFF.

This rearrangement joins TRBV7-6 to TRBJ2-6; 9 bases line up with TRBD1. The CDR3 extends over 17 amino acids. CDR1 SGHVS and CDR2 FNYEAQ come from the germline V gene. The V and J ends lost 4 bases and 0 bases, in that order; junction bases with no gene match: 4. CDR3 nucleotide sequence: TGTGCCAGCAGCTCCCGGGACAGGGACTCTGGGGCCAACGTCCTGACTTTC. Its translation is CASSSRDRDSGANVLTF.

The V and J genes are TRBV11-1 and TRBJ2-7, with a possible D match to TRBD1 (6 bases). Per the germline V gene, CDR1 is SGHAT and CDR2 is FQDESV (reference sequence). The CDR3 is made up of 16 amino acids. The V end lost 2 bases, the J end lost 5 bases, and 19 bases lay between the germline ends. The CDR3 DNA follows: TGTGCCAGCAGCTTAAAGGGCCCTTGGGGGCCTCACGAGCAGTACTTC. This sequence encodes CASSLKGPWGPHEQYF.

This sequence joins TRBV2 and TRBJ2-2; 9 nucleotides match TRBD2. This CDR3 has 17 residues. The V segment lost 2 bases and the J segment 4 bases; nucleotides outside the gene matches: 8. CDR1 and CDR2 from the germline V gene are SNHLY and FYNNEI. The CDR3 is CASSELAGGPGTGELFF. DNA of the CDR3: TGTGCCAGCAGTGAACTGGCGGGGGGGCCGGGCACCGGGGAGCTGTTTTTT.

This rearrangement joins TRBV5-1 to TRBJ2-7, with 9 nucleotides matching TRBD1. This CDR3 is built from 13 residues. Germline loops: CDR1 SGHRS, CDR2 YFSETQ. J lost 2 bases, V lost 7 bases, and 4 bases had no gene match. The chain's CDR3 is CASGQGTTYEQYF. CDR3 coding DNA: TGCGCCAGCGGACAGGGGACCACCTACGAGCAGTACTTC.

The V and J genes are TRBV11-2 and TRBJ1-2, with D unclear. Trimming pared 1 base from V and 2 bases from J, leaving 8 bases between. The germline V gene encodes CDR1 SGHAT and CDR2 FQNNGV. The CDR3 totals 14 residues. The CDR3 DNA reads as TGTGCCAGCAGCTTAGGGCAGCGAAACTATGGCTACACCTTC. This gives the protein CASSLGQRNYGYTF. Looking up the rest from reference TRBV11-2 and TRBJ1-2 gives the full variable domain: EAGVAQSPRYKIIEKRQSVAFWCNPISGHATLYWYQQILGQGPKLLIQFQNNGVVDDSQLPKDRFSAERLKGVDSTLKIQPAKLEDSAVYLCASSLGQRNYGYTFGSGTRLTVV.

The V and J genes are TRBV19 and TRBJ1-5; TRBD1 agrees at 9 bases. There are 17 residues in the CDR3. Trimming cost V 0 bases and J 2 bases; bases outside gene matches: 5. Germline-derived CDR1 and CDR2 are LNHDA and SQIVND (reference sequence). CDR3 sequence reads: CASSIEGQGRGNQPQHF. The CDR3 DNA sequence: TGTGCCAGTAGTATAGAGGGACAGGGAAGGGGCAATCAGCCCCAGCATTTT.

The chain combines TRBV28 with TRBJ2-7; 12 nucleotides line up with TRBD2. V shed 4 bases and J 3 bases; nucleotides not matched to a gene: 10. The CDR3 runs 17 residues. Germline V gene sequence: CDR1 MDHEN, CDR2 SYDVKM. CDR3 nucleotides: TGTGCCAGCAGTTCCGGACTAGCGGGATCCACGCTCTACGAGCAGTACGTC. This translates into CASSSGLAGSTLYEQYV.

The chain couples TRBV14 to TRBJ2-2; unclear D gene. From germline, CDR1 is SGHDN and CDR2 FVKESK. The V end was cut by 0 bases, the J end by 7 bases, with 6 bases between. There are 13 residues in the CDR3. The CDR3 loop is CASSQDGFGELFF. CDR3 bases: TGTGCCAGCAGCCAAGATGGCTTCGGGGAGCTGTTTTTT.

The CDR3 protein is CASSARTADTQYF. The DNA of the CDR3 is TGTGCCAGCAGCGCTCGGACAGCAGATACGCAGTATTTT. This chain joins TRBV9 and TRBJ2-3; tentative D call: TRBD1 (6 bases). Germline assignment: CDR1 SGDLS and CDR2 YYNGEE. With 3 bases removed from V and 4 bases from J, the gap between germline ends came to 9 bases. There are 13 residues in the CDR3. Based on the CDR3 plus reference TRBV9 and TRBJ2-3, the full variable domain is DSGVTQTPKHLITATGQRVTLRCSPRSGDLSVYWYQQSLDQGLQFLIQYYNGEERAKGNILERFSAQQFPDLHSELNLSSLELGDSALYFCASSARTADTQYFGPGTRLTVL.

The chain uses TRBV7-6 and TRBJ2-1; the match to TRBD2 covers 10 bases. Germline-derived CDR1 and CDR2 are SGHVS and FNYEAQ. J gave up 8 bases and V 5 bases, and 6 bases lay outside the gene matches. This CDR3 is built from 14 residues. DNA of the CDR3: TGTGCCAGCAGCCTAGAGCGGGAGGGCCATGAGCAGTTCTTC. Protein product: CASSLEREGHEQFF.

This sequence joins TRBV14 and TRBJ2-5; 10 positions match TRBD2. There are 15 residues in the CDR3. J gave up 4 bases and V 6 bases, and 8 bases lay outside the gene matches. Germline V lookup: CDR1 SGHDN, CDR2 FVKESK. The chain's CDR3 is CASSKLAGAGETQYF. In DNA, the CDR3 is TGTGCCAGCAGTAAGCTAGCGGGAGCCGGAGAGACCCAGTACTTC.

J is TRBJ2-1 and V is TRBV5-1; TRBD1 is a possible D gene (6 bases). V lost 1 base and J 4 bases, leaving 21 bases between the germline ends. The CDR3 totals 18 residues. In germline, CDR1 is SGHRS, CDR2 YFSETQ. CDR3 coding DNA: TGCGCCAGCAGCTTGTGGGGGTTGACAGGCAATCAATACAATGAGCAGTTCTTC. It encodes CASSLWGLTGNQYNEQFF.

This rearrangement joins TRBV30 to TRBJ2-2, with 8 bases identical to TRBD1. The CDR3 consists of 16 residues. The V segment lost 0 bases and the J segment 6 bases; nucleotides outside the gene matches: 9. Germline CDR1 reads GTSNPN; CDR2 reads SVGIG (reference sequence). The CDR3 loop is CAWSVPGTGYSGELFF. In DNA, the CDR3 is TGTGCCTGGAGTGTACCAGGGACAGGATATTCCGGGGAGCTGTTTTTT.

The chain joins TRBV9 to TRBJ1-5; D ambiguous. Germline V CDR1 and CDR2: SGDLS, YYNGEE. CDR3 size: 16 residues. Trimming pared 0 bases from V and 3 bases from J, leaving 13 bases between. CDR3 nucleotides: TGTGCCAGCAGCGTAGTGCCCTCCCAGATCAATCAGCCCCAGCATTTT. As protein: CASSVVPSQINQPQHF.

This clone was counted between two and nine times. The chain joins TRBV6-5 to TRBJ2-2; possibly TRBD1 for D (6 bases). The CDR3 runs 15 residues. V lost 2 bases and J 4 bases, leaving 11 bases between the germline ends. CDR1 and CDR2 from the germline V gene are MNHEY and SVGAGI. CDR3 sequence: CASSYRGRGTGELFF. The CDR3 DNA sequence: TGTGCCAGCAGTTACAGGGGCAGGGGCACCGGGGAGCTGTTTTTT.

The chain combines TRBV19 with TRBJ2-7, with TRBD2 as a possible D gene (6 bases). V was cut by 1 base and J by 5 bases, with 9 bases left in between. The V gene's germline CDR1 is LNHDA and CDR2 SQIVND (reference sequence). CDR3 length: 13 amino acids. The CDR3 here is CASSIGLANEQYV. CDR3 DNA sequence: TGTGCCAGTAGTATAGGTCTAGCGAACGAGCAGTACGTC.

The chain carries TRBV5-6 and TRBJ1-2, with TRBD1 as a possible D gene (6 bases). This CDR3 is built from 15 residues. Trimming left V 0 bases short and J 4 bases short, with 13 bases between. CDR1 and CDR2 from the germline V gene are SGHDT and YYEEEE. The CDR3 loop is CASSLGVRGVYGYTF. As DNA, the CDR3 is TGTGCCAGCAGCTTGGGGGTCAGGGGAGTCTATGGCTACACCTTC.

The table lists this clone with a few counts. The chain joins TRBV7-9 to TRBJ2-7; the match to TRBD2 covers 7 bases. Germline V gene data show CDR1 as SEHNR and CDR2 as FQNEAQ (reference sequence). V was clipped by 5 bases and J by 2 bases; unmatched bases: 6. CDR3 length equals 14 residues. CDR3 protein: CASSRGTTTYEQYV. The CDR3 nucleotides read TGTGCCAGCAGCCGCGGGACTACAACCTACGAGCAGTACGTC.